This T cell receptor beta chain emerged from a study of PD-1 blockade in classical Hodgkin lymphoma. General study results and limits: Newly diagnosed patients had diversity similar to the baseline diversity of complete responders. Newly diagnosed patients had baseline TCR diversity that was reportedly lower than that of healthy donors. Nivolumab starters within 1 year of ASCT were excluded.

Each patient's relapse followed autologous stem cell transplantation, and brentuximab vedotin exposure varied. In the case of this clone: The antigen is undetermined.

Some clones are missing from TCRdb's copy, which holds only in-frame ones; the method was immunoSEQ multiplex PCR. There are 20,000 to 25,000 clones in the sample; 70% to 85% occur only once, and about 40% lies in the top ten. Germline CDR1 is SGHAT and CDR2 is FQNNGV. The ends lost 4 bases at V and 4 bases at J; junction bases unmatched: 3. The CDR3 has 16 residues. This chain links TRBV11-2 with TRBJ2-2, with 13 positions matching TRBD2. This specimen consisted of peripheral blood mononuclear cells (PBMCs), obtained before the second cycle of nivolumab. This TCR was recovered from a human donor with classical Hodgkin lymphoma. The CDR3 bases are TGTGCCAGCAGCTCACGGACTAGCGGGAGCACCGGGGAGCTGTTTTTT. Its protein product is CASSSRTSGSTGELFF.